The 18 T cell receptor beta chains below were found in one sample sequenced in a study of shared clonotypes between healthy human individuals. Clones were read by immunoSEQ multiplex PCR, and TCRdb kept only the in-frame ones, dropping some. The table lists some 2.1 million clones, approximately 95% of them singletons. Naive CD8 cells lacked CD45RO, underwent positive selection for CCR7 and left out terminally differentiated effector memory CD45RA+ cells. Sequencing was performed on naive CD8+ T cells sorted from blood. These receptors all stem from a man between 18 and 35 years old in good health.

As for this clone: Other nucleotide sequences in the sample specify the same CDR3. The chain uses TRBV6-5 and TRBJ2-1; possibly TRBD2 for D (6 bases). V was pared by 0 bases and J by 4 bases, with 13 bases between. This CDR3 is 16 amino acids long. Germline CDR1 MNHEY, CDR2 SVGAGI. The DNA for the CDR3 is TGTGCCAGCAGTTACTCGACCGGGGAGGTGTACAATGAGCAGTTCTTC. It encodes CASSYSTGEVYNEQFF.

The chain links TRBV4-3 to TRBJ2-2, with 8 positions matching TRBD2. This CDR3 is built from 17 residues. CDR1 and CDR2 (germline): LGHNA, YSLEER. Germline trimming cut 4 bases from V and 4 bases from J; bases unmatched to any gene: 11. The CDR3 bases are TGCGCCAGCAGCCCCCCGGGGAGCGGGAGTATCACCGGGGAGCTGTTTTTT. Translating it yields CASSPPGSGSITGELFF.

Note on this clone: In the same sample, other DNA sequences code for this CDR3. The gene calls are TRBV30 and TRBJ1-6; TRBD1 matches 8 bases. Germline assignment: CDR1 GTSNPN and CDR2 SVGIG (reference sequence). The CDR3 is 13 residues long. Germline trimming cut 1 base from V and 7 bases from J; bases unmatched to any gene: 0. CDR3 DNA sequence: TGTGCCTGGAGTGGACAGGGGAATTCACCCCTCCACTTT. This sequence encodes CAWSGQGNSPLHF.

The chain joins TRBV11-3 to TRBJ2-2; D gene ambiguous. With 5 bases removed from V and 3 bases from J, the gap between germline ends came to 22 bases. The CDR3 length is 18 residues. The germline V gene encodes CDR1 SGHNT and CDR2 YENEEA. The CDR3 sequence: CASSPGFSGILDTGELFF. DNA for the CDR3: TGTGCCAGCAGCCCCGGGTTTAGTGGGATTCTGGACACCGGGGAGCTGTTTTTT.

This rearrangement joins TRBV7-2 to TRBJ2-7, with D perhaps TRBD1 (6 bases). CDR3 length: 14 amino acids. Germline CDR1 SGHTA, CDR2 FQGNSA. With 0 bases removed from V and 5 bases from J, the gap between germline ends came to 11 bases. For the CDR3, the DNA is TGTGCCAGCAGCTTAGCGGCAGGGGCGAACGAGCAGTACTTC. Translation: CASSLAAGANEQYF.

This clone was counted a single time. The chain links TRBV29-1 to TRBJ2-3; D is ambiguous. This CDR3 spans 12 amino acids. Germline V gives CDR1 SQVTM, CDR2 ANQGSEA. Trimming took 0 bases from V and 4 from J, leaving 5 bases between them. CDR3 nucleotides: TGCAGCGTTGAAGATGGGGCAGATACGCAGTATTTT. Encoded protein: CSVEDGADTQYF.

In this sample, this clone turned up once. This specimen includes other DNA sequences encoding the same CDR3. The chain carries TRBV4-1 and TRBJ1-1; D remains unclear. From germline, CDR1 is MGHRA and CDR2 YSYEKL. The CDR3 length is 11 residues. V was clipped by 1 base and J by 7 bases, with 4 bases between them. CDR3 protein: CASSQGIEAFF. CDR3 bases: TGCGCCAGCAGCCAAGGGATTGAAGCTTTCTTT.

This rearrangement joins TRBV11-1 to TRBJ2-7; D unclear. CDR1 is SGHAT and CDR2 is FQDESV in the germline V gene (reference sequence). The CDR3 consists of 12 residues. Trimming removed 3 bases at V and 2 bases at J, with 5 bases between. The CDR3 nucleotides read TGTGCCAGCAGCTTCGGACCCTACGAGCAGTACTTC. Translating gives CASSFGPYEQYF.

The J gene is TRBJ2-5, the V gene TRBV5-7, with D perhaps being TRBD1 or TRBD2 (6 bases each). TRBV5-7 is designated an ORF whose function remains uncertain. V was shortened by 2 bases and J by 4 bases, with 12 bases between the two germline ends. The CDR3 contains 14 residues. CDR3 sequence: CASSFSGARETQYF. The CDR3 DNA follows: TGTGCCAGCAGCTTCTCGGGGGCCAGAGAGACCCAGTACTTC.

Of note for this clone: Just one base apart from a much larger clone, this may be a read error. Other DNA sequences in this sample translate to the same CDR3. The V and J genes are TRBV18 and TRBJ1-5; D not certain. The germline V gene encodes CDR1 KGHSH and CDR2 LQKENI. The ends were cut back, 2 bases at V and 4 bases at J, with 6 bases in the middle. The CDR3 contains 13 residues. The CDR3 protein is CASSPSGNQPQHF. The CDR3 DNA reads as TGTGCCAGCTCACCATCTGGAAATCAGCCCCAGCATTTT.

The genes are TRBV30 and TRBJ1-1; D call uncertain. The CDR3 runs to 14 residues. CDR1 GTSNPN and CDR2 SVGIG come from the germline V gene (reference sequence). The germline V and J ends were trimmed by 0 bases and 4 bases, with 12 bases remaining between them. The CDR3, as DNA: TGTGCCTGGAGTGTAGCATCTCCGGGCACTGAAGCTTTCTTT. This encodes CAWSVASPGTEAFF.

This rearrangement joins TRBV7-8 to TRBJ1-6; D unresolved. V lost 4 bases, J lost 6 bases, and 10 bases lay in between. CDR1 SGHVS and CDR2 FQNEAQ come from the germline V gene. The CDR3 runs to 14 residues. CDR3 coding DNA: TGTGCCAGCAGCTCCCAGCTCCTTAATTCACCCCTCCACTTT. It specifies CASSSQLLNSPLHF.

The chain joins TRBV19 to TRBJ1-4; 7 bases are shared with TRBD1. Germline trimming cut 8 bases from V and 1 base from J; bases unmatched to any gene: 4. CDR3 length equals 14 residues. CDR1 and CDR2 (germline): LNHDA, SQIVND (reference sequence). The CDR3 loop is CASCTGVTNEKLFF. The CDR3 DNA follows: TGTGCCAGTTGTACAGGGGTAACTAATGAAAAACTGTTTTTT.

Here the CDR3 reads CASSPLDNQETQYF. The CDR3 DNA is TGTGCCAGCAGTCCTTTGGACAACCAAGAGACCCAGTACTTC. The V and J genes are TRBV28 and TRBJ2-5; the D gene is possibly TRBD1 (5 bases). The CDR3 sequence is 14 residues long. The germline V gene has CDR1 MDHEN and CDR2 SYDVKM. The V end lost 5 bases, the J end lost 0 bases, and 10 bases lay between the germline ends.

For this clone: The sample contains more than one DNA sequence encoding this CDR3. The chain couples TRBV27 to TRBJ1-1; D remains unclear. Trimming shortened V by 3 bases and J by 4 bases, and 6 bases separated the two germline ends. This CDR3 comprises 12 residues. Looked up from germline, CDR1 is MNHEY and CDR2 is SMNVEV (reference sequence). DNA for the CDR3: TGTGCCAGCAGTTTTGTGGGCACTGAAGCTTTCTTT. It is translated as CASSFVGTEAFF.

On this clone itself: In the same sample, other DNA sequences code for this CDR3. This chain links TRBV27 with TRBJ1-4; 8 bases are a match to TRBD1. Looked up from germline, CDR1 is MNHEY and CDR2 is SMNVEV (reference sequence). V was clipped by 9 bases and J by 2 bases; unmatched bases: 5. The CDR3 is 14 residues long. The CDR3 reads CASRRTGTNEKLFF. In DNA form, the CDR3 reads TGTGCCAGTCGCCGGACAGGGACTAATGAAAAACTGTTTTTT.

The V gene is TRBV11-2, the J gene TRBJ2-7; no clear D. The length of the CDR3 is 12 residues. V lost 4 bases to trimming and J lost 6 bases, with 10 bases between them. Germline V gene sequence: CDR1 SGHAT, CDR2 FQNNGV. Written as DNA, the CDR3 is TGTGCCAGCAGCTATGAAGCCGTCGAGCAGTACTTC. It encodes CASSYEAVEQYF.

The J gene is TRBJ1-2, the V gene TRBV6-5; D not certain. This CDR3 is built from 14 residues. Germline assignment: CDR1 MNHEY and CDR2 SVGAGI. Trimming removed 6 bases at V and 8 bases at J, with 19 bases between. CDR3 DNA: TGTGCCAGCAGATGGACGGAAGGTCCCCGCGGCTACACCTTC. Its translation is CASRWTEGPRGYTF.